The clone carrying this T cell receptor (beta chain) came up once. The use of a sample-barcoded 5' primer and a J-beta primer mix characterized a second PCR of roughly 6 to 11 cycles. TCRdb independently ran MiXCR on the 5' RACE reads; one entry per CDR3 protein. The sample has roughly 730,000 distinct CDR3 sequences; more than 55% are singletons. Trimming took 0 bases from V and 11 from J; bases not matched to a gene: 14. CDR1 and CDR2 (germline): DFQATT, SNEGSKA (reference sequence). The CDR3 runs to 16 residues. Those donating, healthy Caucasian individuals from Russia, were aged about 6 to 90. This sample was taken from a study of blood T cells in healthy people across ages. Across the study: Template-switching capture recovered about one barcoded beta molecule per two T cells.

This chain uses TRBV20-1 with TRBJ1-1, with 11 bases matching TRBD1. Sequencing was done on a sample of blood. The sequence derives from a man aged 35-49 years in good health. The CDR3 sequence is CSARESFGTGGFVAFF. Written as DNA, the CDR3 is TGCAGTGCTAGAGAATCGTTTGGGACAGGGGGTTTCGTGGCTTTCTTT.